This entry features one T cell receptor beta chain sequence. The V gene end was trimmed by 4 bases and the J gene end by 5 bases; junction bases not matched to a gene: 4. This CDR3 is built from 14 residues. Germline V gene lookup returns CDR1 SEHNR and CDR2 FQNEAQ (reference sequence). Assay used: immunoSEQ multiplex PCR; TCRdb lists only in-frame clones, some missing. This repertoire shows around 250,000 clones, approximately 91% found once; its top ten account for around 1.3%. This entry is derived from a study of blood T cell repertoires in COVID-19. Sample: PBMCs or T cells enriched from blood (not recorded which). The chain employs TRBV7-9 and TRBJ2-2; 7 bases map to TRBD2. This receptor was identified in a human donor in a cohort exposed to, infected with or recovered from COVID-19 (not recorded which). The donor label of this sample is uncertain. CDR3 nucleotides: TGTGCCAGCAGCTCGGGGCGGGGGACCGGGGAGCTGTTTTTT. It encodes CASSSGRGTGELFF.